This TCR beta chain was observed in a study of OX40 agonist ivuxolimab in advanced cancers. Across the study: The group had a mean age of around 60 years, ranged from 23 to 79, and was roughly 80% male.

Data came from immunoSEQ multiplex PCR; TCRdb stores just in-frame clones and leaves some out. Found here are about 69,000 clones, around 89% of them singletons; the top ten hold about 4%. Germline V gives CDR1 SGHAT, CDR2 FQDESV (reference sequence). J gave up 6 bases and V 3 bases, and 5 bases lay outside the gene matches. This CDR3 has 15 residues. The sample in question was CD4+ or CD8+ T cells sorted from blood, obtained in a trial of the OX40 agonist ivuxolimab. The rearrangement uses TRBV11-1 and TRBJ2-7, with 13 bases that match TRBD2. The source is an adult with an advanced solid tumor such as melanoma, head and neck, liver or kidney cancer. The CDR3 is CASSFQGTSGTEQYF. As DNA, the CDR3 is TGTGCCAGCAGCTTCCAGGGGACTAGCGGGACCGAGCAGTACTTC.